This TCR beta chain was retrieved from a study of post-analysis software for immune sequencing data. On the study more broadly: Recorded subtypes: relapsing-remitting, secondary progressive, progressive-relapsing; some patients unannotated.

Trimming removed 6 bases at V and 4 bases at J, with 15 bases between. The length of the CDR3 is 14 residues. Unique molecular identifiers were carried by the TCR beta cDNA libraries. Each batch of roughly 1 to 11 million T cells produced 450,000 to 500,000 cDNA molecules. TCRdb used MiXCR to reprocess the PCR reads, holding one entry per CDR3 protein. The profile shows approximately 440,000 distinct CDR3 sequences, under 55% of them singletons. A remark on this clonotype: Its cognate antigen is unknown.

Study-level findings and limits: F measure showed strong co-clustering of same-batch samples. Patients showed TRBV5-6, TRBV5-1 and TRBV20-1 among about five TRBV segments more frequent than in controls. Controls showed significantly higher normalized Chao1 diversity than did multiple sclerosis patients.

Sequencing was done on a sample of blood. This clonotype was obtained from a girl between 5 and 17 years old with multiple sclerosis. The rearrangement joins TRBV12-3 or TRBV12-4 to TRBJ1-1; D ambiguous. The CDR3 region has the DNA TGTGCCAGCAGCCCCCCATTAATTGCCACTGAAGCTTTCTTT. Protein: CASSPPLIATEAFF.